This T cell receptor (beta chain) was documented in a study of blood T cells in healthy people across ages. Findings and limits, study-wide: Fewer expanded clones and more diversity marked long-lived versus aged donors.

The authors ran a second PCR of 7 to 11 cycles using a sample-barcoded 5' primer and a J-beta primer mix. Individual samples furnished no less than 2.5 million CDR3-containing paired-end reads apiece. TCRdb processed the 5' RACE reads anew with MiXCR; each CDR3 protein has one entry. Of 1.5 million to 2 million distinct CDR3 sequences in the sample, about 30% were seen once. This clonotype was seen only a few times. Its target is unknown. The material sequenced was blood. This receptor was identified in a woman aged 25-40 years in good health.

Here the CDR3 DNA reads TGTGCCAGCAGTGGGGGGCGGGGGAACACAGATACGCAGTATTTT. This encodes CASSGGRGNTDTQYF. The chain recombines TRBV6-6 with TRBJ2-3, with D perhaps TRBD2 (7 bases). The germline CDR1 and CDR2 sequences are MNHNY and SVGAGI (reference sequence). Trimming took off 5 bases at V and 2 bases at J, with 14 bases between the two ends. The CDR3 has 15 amino acids.